This T cell receptor beta chain was captured by sequencing in a study of T-cell reconstitution after alpha-beta-depleted transplantation in children. The CDR3 covers 14 residues. The germline V gene encodes CDR1 MNHEY and CDR2 SMNVEV (reference sequence). The ends were cut back, 4 bases at V and 7 bases at J, with 14 bases in the middle. This clonotype was seen once. Unique molecular identifiers featured in how the TCRbeta library was prepared. TCRdb used MiXCR to reprocess the PCR reads, holding one entry per CDR3 protein. Of some 500,000 distinct CDR3 sequences in the sample, around 19% are singletons; the top ten hold 3.3%.

The sequence was collected from a human donor who donated a stem cell graft to a child with acute lymphoblastic leukemia. Sequenced here: PBMCs from the stem cell graft donor, sampled from the stem cell graft. This chain links TRBV27 with TRBJ2-1, with D possibly being TRBD2 (6 bases). CDR3 region: CASSSEGWGNEQFF. The CDR3 DNA reads TGTGCCAGCAGTTCGGAGGGCTGGGGGAATGAGCAGTTCTTC.